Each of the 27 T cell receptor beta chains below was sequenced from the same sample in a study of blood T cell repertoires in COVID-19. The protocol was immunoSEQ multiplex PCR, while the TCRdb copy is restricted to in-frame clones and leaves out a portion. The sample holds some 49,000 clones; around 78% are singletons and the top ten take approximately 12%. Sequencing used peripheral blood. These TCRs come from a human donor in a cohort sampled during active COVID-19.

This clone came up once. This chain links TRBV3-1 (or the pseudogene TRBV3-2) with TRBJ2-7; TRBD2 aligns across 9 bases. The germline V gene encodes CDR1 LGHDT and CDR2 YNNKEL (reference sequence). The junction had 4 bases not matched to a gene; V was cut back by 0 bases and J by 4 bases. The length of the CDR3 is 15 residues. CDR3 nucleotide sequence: TGTGCCAGCAGCCAAGAAGAGCTAGCGGGGTACGAGCAGTACTTC. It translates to CASSQEELAGYEQYF.

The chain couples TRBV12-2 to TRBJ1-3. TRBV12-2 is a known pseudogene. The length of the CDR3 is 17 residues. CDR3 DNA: TGTGCAAGTCGCTTAGCCCGGGACTTAAGCTCTGGAAACACCATATATTTT. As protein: CASRLARDLSSGNTIYF.

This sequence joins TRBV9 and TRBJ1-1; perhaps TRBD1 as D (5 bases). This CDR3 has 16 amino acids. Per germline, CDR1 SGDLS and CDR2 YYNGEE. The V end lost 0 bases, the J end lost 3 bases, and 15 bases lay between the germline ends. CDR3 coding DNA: TGTGCCAGCAGCGTAGAAGATCAGGGAATCGACACTGAAGCTTTCTTT. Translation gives CASSVEDQGIDTEAFF.

The CDR3 protein is CASSSQAWEAFF. CDR3 in DNA: TGTGCCAGCAGTTCCCAGGCCTGGGAAGCTTTCTTT. This chain uses TRBV6-2 or TRBV6-3 with TRBJ1-1; D remains unclear. Germline V gives CDR1 MNHEY, CDR2 SVGEGT. Trimming took 4 bases from V and 8 from J, leaving 11 bases between them. The CDR3 contains 12 residues.

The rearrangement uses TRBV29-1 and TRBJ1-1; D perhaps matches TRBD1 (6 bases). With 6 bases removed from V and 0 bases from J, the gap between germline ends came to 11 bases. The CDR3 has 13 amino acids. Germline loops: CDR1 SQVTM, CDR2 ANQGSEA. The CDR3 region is CSVQTGMNTEAFF. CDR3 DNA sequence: TGCAGCGTCCAAACAGGGATGAACACTGAAGCTTTCTTT.

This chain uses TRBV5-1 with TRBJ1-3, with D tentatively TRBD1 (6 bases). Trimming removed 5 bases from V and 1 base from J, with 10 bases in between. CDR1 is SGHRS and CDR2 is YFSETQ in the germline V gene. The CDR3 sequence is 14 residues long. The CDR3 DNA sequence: TGCGCCAGCAGACCTCAGGGGTCTGGAAACACCATATATTTT. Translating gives CASRPQGSGNTIYF.

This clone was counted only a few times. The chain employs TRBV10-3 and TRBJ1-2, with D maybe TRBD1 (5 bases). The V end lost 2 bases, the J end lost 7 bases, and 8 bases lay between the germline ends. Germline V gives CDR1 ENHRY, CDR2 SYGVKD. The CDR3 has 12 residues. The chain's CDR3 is CAISERGGGYTF. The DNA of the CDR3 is TGTGCCATCAGTGAGCGCGGGGGTGGCTACACCTTC.

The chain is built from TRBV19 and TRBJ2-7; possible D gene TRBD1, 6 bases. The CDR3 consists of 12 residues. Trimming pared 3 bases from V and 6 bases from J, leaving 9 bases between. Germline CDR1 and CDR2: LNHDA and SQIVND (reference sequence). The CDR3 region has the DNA TGTGCCAGTAGTATGGCAGGGGTCGAGCAGTACTTC. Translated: CASSMAGVEQYF.

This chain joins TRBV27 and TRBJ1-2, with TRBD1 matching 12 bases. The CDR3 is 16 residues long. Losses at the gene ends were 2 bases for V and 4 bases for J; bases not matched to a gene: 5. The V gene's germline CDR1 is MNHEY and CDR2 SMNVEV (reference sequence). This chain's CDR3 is CASSLKGTGGFYGYTF. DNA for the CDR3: TGTGCCAGCAGTTTAAAAGGGACAGGGGGCTTCTATGGCTACACCTTC.

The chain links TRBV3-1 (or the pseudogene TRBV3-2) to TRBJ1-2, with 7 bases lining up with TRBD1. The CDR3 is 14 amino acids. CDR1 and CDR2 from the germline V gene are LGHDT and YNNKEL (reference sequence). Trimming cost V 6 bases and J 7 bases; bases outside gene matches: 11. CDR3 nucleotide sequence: TGTGCCAGCAGATTCCTCGGACAGGAGGGTGGCTACACCTTC. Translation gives CASRFLGQEGGYTF.

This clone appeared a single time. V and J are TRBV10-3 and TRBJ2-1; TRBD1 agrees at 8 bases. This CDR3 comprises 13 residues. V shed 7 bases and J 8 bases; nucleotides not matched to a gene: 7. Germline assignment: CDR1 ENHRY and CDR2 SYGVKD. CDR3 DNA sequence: TGTGCCATCACCACGACAGGGGTGGATGAGCAGTTCTTC. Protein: CAITTTGVDEQFF.

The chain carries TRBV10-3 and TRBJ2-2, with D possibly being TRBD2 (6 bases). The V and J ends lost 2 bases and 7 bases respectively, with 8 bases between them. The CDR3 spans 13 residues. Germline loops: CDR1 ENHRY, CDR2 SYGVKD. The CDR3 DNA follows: TGTGCCATCAGTGAGGGGGGGAGCGGGGAGCTGTTTTTT. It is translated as CAISEGGSGELFF.

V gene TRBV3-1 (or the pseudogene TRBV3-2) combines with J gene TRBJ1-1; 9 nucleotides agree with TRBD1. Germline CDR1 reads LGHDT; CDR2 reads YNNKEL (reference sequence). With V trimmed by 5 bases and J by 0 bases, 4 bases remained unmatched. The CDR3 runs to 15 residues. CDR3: CASSSGTGMNTEAFF. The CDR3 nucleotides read TGTGCCAGCAGCTCCGGGACAGGGATGAACACTGAAGCTTTCTTT.

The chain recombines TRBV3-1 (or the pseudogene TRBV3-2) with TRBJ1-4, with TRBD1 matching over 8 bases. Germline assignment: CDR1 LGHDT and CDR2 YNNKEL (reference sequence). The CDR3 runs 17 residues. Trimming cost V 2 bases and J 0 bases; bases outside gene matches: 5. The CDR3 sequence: CASSQPGQGATNEKLFF. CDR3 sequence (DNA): TGTGCCAGCAGCCAACCAGGACAGGGCGCAACTAATGAAAAACTGTTTTTT.

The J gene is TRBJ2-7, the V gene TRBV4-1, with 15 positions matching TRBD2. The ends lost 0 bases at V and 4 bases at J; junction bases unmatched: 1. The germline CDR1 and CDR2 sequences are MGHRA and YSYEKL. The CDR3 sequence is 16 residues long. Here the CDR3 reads CASSQEGLAGGYEQYF. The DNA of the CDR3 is TGCGCCAGCAGCCAAGAGGGACTAGCGGGGGGATACGAGCAGTACTTC.

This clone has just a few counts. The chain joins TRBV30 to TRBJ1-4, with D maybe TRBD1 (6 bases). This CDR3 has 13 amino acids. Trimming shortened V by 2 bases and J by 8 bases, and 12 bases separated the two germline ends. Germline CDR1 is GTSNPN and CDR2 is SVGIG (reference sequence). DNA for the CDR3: TGTGCCTGGAGTCGATTTAGGGGGGAAAAACTGTTTTTT. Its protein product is CAWSRFRGEKLFF.

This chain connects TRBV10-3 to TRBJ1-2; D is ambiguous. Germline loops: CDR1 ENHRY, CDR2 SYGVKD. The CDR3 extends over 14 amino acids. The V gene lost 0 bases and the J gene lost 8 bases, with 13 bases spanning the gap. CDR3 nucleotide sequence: TGTGCCATCAGTGAGTCAACCACGGGTCTGGGCTACACCTTC. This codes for CAISESTTGLGYTF.

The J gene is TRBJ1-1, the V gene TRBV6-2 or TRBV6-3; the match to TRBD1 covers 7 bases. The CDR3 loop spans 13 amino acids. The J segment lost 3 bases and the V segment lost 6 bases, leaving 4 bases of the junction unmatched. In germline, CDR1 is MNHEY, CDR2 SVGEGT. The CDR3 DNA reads TGTGCCAGCAGCGACAGGGCGGACACTGAAGCTTTCTTT. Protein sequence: CASSDRADTEAFF.

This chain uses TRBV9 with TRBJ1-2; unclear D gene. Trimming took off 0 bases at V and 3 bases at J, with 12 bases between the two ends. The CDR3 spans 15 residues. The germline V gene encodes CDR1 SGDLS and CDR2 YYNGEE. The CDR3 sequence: CASSVEGGTYYGYTF. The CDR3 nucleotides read TGTGCCAGCAGCGTAGAAGGCGGTACATACTATGGCTACACCTTC.

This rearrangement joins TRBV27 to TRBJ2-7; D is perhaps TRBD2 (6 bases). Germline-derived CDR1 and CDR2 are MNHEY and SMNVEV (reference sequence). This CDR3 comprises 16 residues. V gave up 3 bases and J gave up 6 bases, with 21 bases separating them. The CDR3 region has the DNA TGTGCCAGCAGTTTCGACCCCCCGATCGTGGGGGGCGAGCAGTACTTC. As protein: CASSFDPPIVGGEQYF.

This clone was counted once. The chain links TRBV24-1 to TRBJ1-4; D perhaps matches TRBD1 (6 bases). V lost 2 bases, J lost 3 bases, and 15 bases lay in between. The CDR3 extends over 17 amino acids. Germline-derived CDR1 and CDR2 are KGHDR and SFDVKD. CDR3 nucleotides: TGTGCCACCAGTGATTCGGACAGCGTAGGTCCTAATGAAAAACTGTTTTTT. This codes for CATSDSDSVGPNEKLFF.

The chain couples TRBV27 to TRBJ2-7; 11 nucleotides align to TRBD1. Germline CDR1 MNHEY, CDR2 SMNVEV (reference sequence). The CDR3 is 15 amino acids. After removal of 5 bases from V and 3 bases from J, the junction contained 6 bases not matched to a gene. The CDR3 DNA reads TGTGCCAGCAGTCCTTCCGGGACAGGGGGCTACGAGCAGTACTTC. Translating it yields CASSPSGTGGYEQYF.

The CDR3 sequence is CASSQTSGVSSFSGANVLTF. The CDR3 nucleotides read TGTGCCAGCTCTCAGACTAGCGGGGTCTCATCTTTCTCTGGGGCCAACGTCCTGACTTTC. The chain uses TRBV6-4 and TRBJ2-6; TRBD2 agrees at 11 bases. The germline V gene has CDR1 MRHNA and CDR2 SNTAGT. Unmatched junction bases numbered 15, after V lost 8 bases and J lost 0 bases. The CDR3 is made up of 20 amino acids.

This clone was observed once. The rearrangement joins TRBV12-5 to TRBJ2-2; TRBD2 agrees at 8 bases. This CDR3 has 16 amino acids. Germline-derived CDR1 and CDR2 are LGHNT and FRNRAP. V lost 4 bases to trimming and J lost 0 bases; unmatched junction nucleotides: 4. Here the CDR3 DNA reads TGTGCTAGTGGTTCAGGGACTAGGACGAACACCGGGGAGCTGTTTTTT. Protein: CASGSGTRTNTGELFF.

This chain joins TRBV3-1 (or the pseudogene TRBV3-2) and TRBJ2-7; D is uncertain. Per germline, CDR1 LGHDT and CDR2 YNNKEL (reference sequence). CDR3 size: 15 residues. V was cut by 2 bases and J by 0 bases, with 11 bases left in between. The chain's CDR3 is CASSQLPGPSYEQYF. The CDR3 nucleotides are TGTGCCAGCAGCCAACTTCCAGGCCCCTCCTACGAGCAGTACTTC.

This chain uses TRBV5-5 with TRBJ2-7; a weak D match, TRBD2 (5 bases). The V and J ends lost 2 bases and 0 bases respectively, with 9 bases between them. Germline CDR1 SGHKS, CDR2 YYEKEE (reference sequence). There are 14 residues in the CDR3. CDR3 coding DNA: TGTGCCAGCAGCTTTGAGGGTAGCTCCTACGAGCAGTACTTC. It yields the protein CASSFEGSSYEQYF.

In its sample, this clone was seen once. CDR3 amino acids: CASSTPGQHEAFF. CDR3 in DNA: TGTGCCAGCAGCACCCCGGGACAGCATGAAGCTTTCTTT. The V call is TRBV11-2, the J call TRBJ1-1, with TRBD1 matching over 7 bases. The CDR3 covers 13 residues. CDR1 and CDR2 from the germline V gene are SGHAT and FQNNGV. The V segment lost 5 bases and the J segment 7 bases; nucleotides outside the gene matches: 7.